This TCR beta chain is from a study of cytomegalovirus exposure and HLA in healthy donors. Findings of the study overall: Most observed TCR sequences were rare, whereas some public TCRs were detected in many donors. A classifier reportedly called cytomegalovirus status with high sensitivity and specificity. In vitro experiments confirmed that three CMV-associated chains were specific for CMV antigens.

Only a few counts were recorded for this clone. Its matching antigen is unknown. The germline V and J ends were trimmed by 0 bases and 7 bases, with 12 bases remaining between them. Germline V gene data show CDR1 as GTSNPN and CDR2 as SVGIG (reference sequence). This CDR3 has 13 residues. Some clones are missing from TCRdb's copy, which holds only in-frame ones; the method was immunoSEQ multiplex PCR. The sample yields under 250,000 clones, around 78% seen once. The chain carries TRBV30 and TRBJ1-2; no reliable D call. The sequencing sample was made of PBMCs. This receptor was identified in a woman under 30 in good health and CMV-seronegative. This chain's CDR3 is CAWSVGAVGGYTF. The CDR3 DNA follows: TGTGCCTGGAGTGTAGGAGCGGTTGGTGGCTACACCTTC. Supplemented by reference TRBV30 and TRBJ1-2, the full variable domain reads SQTIHQWPATLVQPVGSPLSLECTVEGTSNPNLYWYRQAAGRGLQLLFYSVGIGQISSEVPQNLSASRPQDRQFILSSKKLLLSDSGFYLCAWSVGAVGGYTFGSGTRLTVV.